This T cell receptor beta chain was obtained from a study of technical replicates of blood from several donors (TCRdb year 2017). Relative to germline, V is 3 bases shorter and J is 3 bases shorter, with 9 bases between their ends. The CDR3 measures 13 amino acids from cysteine to phenylalanine. Just CDR3 DNA is preserved here, 39 bases in frame from base 1. The germline V gene (reference sequence) provides CDR1 MNHEY and CDR2 SMNVEV. The library was produced with the immunoSEQ multiplex PCR assay. The table comes from immuneACCESS by way of TCRdb, which keeps in-frame sequences with V and J called. Part of the clones is missing from these tables; in studies checked, under half for an unresolved V gene and the rest for unknown reasons. This sample lists tens of thousands of clones; roughly 92% were detected once. Of the sample, over 0.35% is held by the ten largest clones. This clone was counted a single time. It has no known antigen specificity. Within one base of it there is no much larger clone, and no base qualities were kept.

Rearrangement joined TRBV27 to TRBJ2-7, with the identity of the D gene unclear. The TCR sequence derives from a human donor in good health. Sample: T cells isolated from PBMCs. At the DNA level, the sequence is TGTGCCAGCAGTTTCGACACCAACTACGAGCAGTACTTC. Its protein product is CASSFDTNYEQYF.